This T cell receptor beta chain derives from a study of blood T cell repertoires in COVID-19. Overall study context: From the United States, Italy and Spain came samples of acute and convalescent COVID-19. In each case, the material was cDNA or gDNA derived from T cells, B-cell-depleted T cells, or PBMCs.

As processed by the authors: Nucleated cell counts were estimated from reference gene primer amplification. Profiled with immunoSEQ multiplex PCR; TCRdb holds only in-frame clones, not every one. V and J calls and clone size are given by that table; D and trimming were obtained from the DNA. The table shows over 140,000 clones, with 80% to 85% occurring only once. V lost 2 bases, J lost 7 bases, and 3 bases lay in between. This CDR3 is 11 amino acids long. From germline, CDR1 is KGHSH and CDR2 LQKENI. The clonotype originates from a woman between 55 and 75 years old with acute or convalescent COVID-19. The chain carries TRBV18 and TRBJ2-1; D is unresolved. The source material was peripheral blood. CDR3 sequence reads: CASSPSNEQFF. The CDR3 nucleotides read TGTGCCAGCTCACCATCGAATGAGCAGTTCTTC.